The rows below give T cell receptor beta chains drawn from one sample of a study of cytomegalovirus exposure and HLA in healthy donors. The protocol was immunoSEQ multiplex PCR, while the TCRdb copy is restricted to in-frame clones and leaves out a portion. The sample has roughly 130,000 clones, 61% seen once. Material: PBMCs. The receptors were gathered from a male donor in good health and CMV-seronegative. Each CDR3 is given with its conserved first and last residue. Each record gives: clone size, D gene, J gene, V gene, CDR3 protein, CDR3 DNA. D genes are given only for firm matches. Size values are once, few and many counts, or a class for expanded clones, and some rows have none.

clone_size: NA
d_call: TRBD2
j_call: TRBJ2-1
v_call: TRBV9
cdr3_aa: CTSSPGLAVSNEQFF
cdr3_nt: TGTACCAGCAGCCCGGGACTAGCGGTCTCAAATGAGCAGTTCTTC

clone_size: few
d_call: TRBD1
j_call: TRBJ1-2
v_call: TRBV5-4
cdr3_aa: CASRLRGRLDYGYTF
cdr3_nt: TGTGCCAGCAGACTCAGGGGGCGGCTTGACTATGGCTACACCTTC

clone_size: few
d_call: TRBD1
j_call: TRBJ2-3
v_call: TRBV6-1
cdr3_aa: CASSGTQGAWGTDTQYF
cdr3_nt: TGTGCCAGCAGTGGGACTCAGGGGGCGTGGGGCACAGATACGCAGTATTTT

clone_size: NA
d_call: NA
j_call: TRBJ1-5
v_call: TRBV16
cdr3_aa: CASSPDHGGNQPQHF
cdr3_nt: TGTGCCAGCAGTCCGGACCACGGGGGCAATCAGCCCCAGCATTTT

clone_size: NA
d_call: NA
j_call: TRBJ2-3
v_call: TRBV4-3
cdr3_aa: CARSQGGGRGTDTQYF
cdr3_nt: TGCGCCCGCAGCCAAGGGGGAGGCCGGGGCACAGATACGCAGTATTTT

clone_size: NA
d_call: TRBD1
j_call: TRBJ1-3
v_call: TRBV10-3
cdr3_aa: CAIRGTADSGNTIYF
cdr3_nt: TGTGCCATCAGGGGGACAGCTGACTCTGGAAACACCATATATTTT

clone_size: NA
d_call: NA
j_call: TRBJ2-7
v_call: TRBV5-4
cdr3_aa: CASSFLLEGAIHYEQYF
cdr3_nt: TGTGCCAGCAGCTTTCTTTTGGAGGGGGCCATCCACTACGAGCAGTACTTC

clone_size: NA
d_call: NA
j_call: TRBJ1-2
v_call: TRBV19
cdr3_aa: CASVPPGKGGYTF
cdr3_nt: TGTGCCAGTGTCCCGCCGGGAAAGGGTGGCTACACCTTC

clone_size: NA
d_call: NA
j_call: TRBJ2-5
v_call: TRBV11-3
cdr3_aa: CASSLVTGPGETQYF
cdr3_nt: TGTGCCAGCAGCTTAGTCACAGGGCCGGGGGAGACCCAGTACTTC

clone_size: once
d_call: TRBD2
j_call: TRBJ2-3
v_call: TRBV7-6
cdr3_aa: CASSRRLAGSTDTQYF
cdr3_nt: TGTGCCAGCAGCCGACGACTAGCGGGGTCCACAGATACGCAGTATTTT

clone_size: NA
d_call: TRBD1
j_call: TRBJ2-7
v_call: TRBV7-9
cdr3_aa: CASSLGDRKNYEQYF
cdr3_nt: TGTGCCAGCAGCCTCGGGGACAGAAAAAACTACGAGCAGTACTTC

clone_size: few
d_call: NA
j_call: TRBJ2-7
v_call: TRBV2
cdr3_aa: CASSSAQGGEQYF
cdr3_nt: TGTGCCAGCAGCTCCGCGCAGGGAGGCGAGCAGTACTTC

clone_size: NA
d_call: TRBD1
j_call: TRBJ2-2
v_call: TRBV9
cdr3_aa: CASSDYRQGAAGELFF
cdr3_nt: TGTGCCAGCAGCGATTACCGACAGGGGGCTGCCGGGGAGCTGTTTTTT

clone_size: few
d_call: TRBD1
j_call: TRBJ1-4
v_call: TRBV2
cdr3_aa: CSSTPLGTGEEKLFF
cdr3_nt: TGTTCCAGCACCCCCCTTGGGACAGGGGAAGAAAAACTGTTTTTT

clone_size: NA
d_call: NA
j_call: TRBJ2-7
v_call: TRBV6-5
cdr3_aa: CASSYSEIRGYEQYF
cdr3_nt: TGTGCCAGCAGTTACTCGGAGATTAGGGGCTACGAGCAGTACTTC

clone_size: few
d_call: NA
j_call: TRBJ1-2
v_call: TRBV7-2
cdr3_aa: CASSFFKNYGYTF
cdr3_nt: TGTGCCAGCAGCTTTTTCAAAAACTATGGCTACACCTTC

clone_size: NA
d_call: NA
j_call: TRBJ1-3
v_call: TRBV7-8
cdr3_aa: CASSLAGAENTIYF
cdr3_nt: TGTGCCAGCAGCTTAGCGGGGGCTGAAAACACCATATATTTT

clone_size: few
d_call: TRBD2
j_call: TRBJ2-5
v_call: TRBV15
cdr3_aa: CATSRAMGLAGETQYF
cdr3_nt: TGTGCCACCAGCAGAGCTATGGGACTAGCTGGAGAGACCCAGTACTTC

clone_size: NA
d_call: TRBD1
j_call: TRBJ1-1
v_call: TRBV19
cdr3_aa: CASSGQGGAFF
cdr3_nt: TGTGCCAGTAGTGGACAGGGGGGAGCTTTCTTT

clone_size: NA
d_call: NA
j_call: TRBJ1-5
v_call: TRBV5-1
cdr3_aa: CASSLGPRGRNQPQHF
cdr3_nt: TGCGCCAGCAGCTTGGGCCCCCGGGGGAGGAATCAGCCCCAGCATTTT

clone_size: NA
d_call: TRBD1
j_call: TRBJ2-7
v_call: TRBV28
cdr3_aa: CASSFFGTAEYEQYF
cdr3_nt: TGTGCCAGCAGTTTCTTCGGGACAGCAGAGTACGAGCAGTACTTC

clone_size: NA
d_call: NA
j_call: TRBJ1-4
v_call: TRBV30
cdr3_aa: CAWSVPRTIEKLFF
cdr3_nt: TGTGCCTGGAGTGTACCACGTACTATCGAAAAACTGTTTTTT

clone_size: NA
d_call: NA
j_call: TRBJ1-6
v_call: TRBV12-5
cdr3_aa: CASGLARGVDSPLHF
cdr3_nt: TGTGCTAGTGGTTTGGCTCGGGGGGTGGATTCACCCCTCCACTTT

clone_size: NA
d_call: TRBD1
j_call: TRBJ1-6
v_call: TRBV15
cdr3_aa: CATSRDRSYYNSPLHF
cdr3_nt: TGTGCCACCAGCCGGGACAGAAGTTACTATAATTCACCCCTCCACTTT

clone_size: NA
d_call: TRBD2
j_call: TRBJ2-5
v_call: TRBV29-1
cdr3_aa: CSTGGRGGLETQYF
cdr3_nt: TGCAGCACGGGGGGTCGGGGAGGATTAGAGACCCAGTACTTC

clone_size: NA
d_call: TRBD2
j_call: TRBJ2-3
v_call: TRBV28
cdr3_aa: CASSLGVAGGSTDTQYF
cdr3_nt: TGTGCCAGCAGTTTAGGGGTAGCGGGGGGGAGCACAGATACGCAGTATTTT

clone_size: NA
d_call: NA
j_call: TRBJ2-1
v_call: TRBV7-8
cdr3_aa: CASSFATSSYNEQFF
cdr3_nt: TGTGCCAGCAGCTTTGCGACTAGCTCCTACAATGAGCAGTTCTTC

clone_size: few
d_call: TRBD1
j_call: TRBJ1-2
v_call: TRBV28
cdr3_aa: CASGTGGPTNYGYTF
cdr3_nt: TGTGCCAGTGGGACAGGGGGACCTACTAACTATGGCTACACCTTC

clone_size: NA
d_call: TRBD1
j_call: TRBJ2-2
v_call: TRBV27
cdr3_aa: CASSFQGQRRTGELFF
cdr3_nt: TGTGCCAGCAGTTTCCAGGGACAGCGAAGGACCGGGGAGCTGTTTTTT

clone_size: NA
d_call: NA
j_call: TRBJ1-1
v_call: TRBV7-9
cdr3_aa: CASSSVRGEAFF
cdr3_nt: TGTGCCAGCAGTTCCGTACGGGGTGAAGCTTTCTTT

clone_size: NA
d_call: NA
j_call: TRBJ2-7
v_call: TRBV6-5
cdr3_aa: CASSYSSNGYEQYF
cdr3_nt: TGTGCCAGCAGTTACTCGAGTAACGGCTACGAGCAGTACTTC

clone_size: NA
d_call: TRBD1
j_call: TRBJ1-3
v_call: TRBV28
cdr3_aa: CASSPPRGADTIYF
cdr3_nt: TGTGCCAGCAGTCCCCCCAGGGGGGCGGACACCATATATTTT

clone_size: NA
d_call: TRBD1
j_call: TRBJ1-6
v_call: TRBV18
cdr3_aa: CASSPDRLGSSPLHF
cdr3_nt: TGTGCCAGCTCACCGGACAGGTTGGGCAGTTCACCCCTCCACTTT

clone_size: NA
d_call: NA
j_call: TRBJ2-3
v_call: TRBV10-3
cdr3_aa: CAISESRGRQNTDTQYF
cdr3_nt: TGTGCCATCAGTGAGTCCCGGGGTCGCCAGAACACAGATACGCAGTATTTT

clone_size: once
d_call: NA
j_call: TRBJ1-2
v_call: TRBV28
cdr3_aa: CASRYPGIYGYTF
cdr3_nt: TGTGCCAGCAGATATCCAGGGATCTATGGCTACACCTTC

clone_size: NA
d_call: NA
j_call: TRBJ1-3
v_call: TRBV30
cdr3_aa: CAWSRGALSGNTIYF
cdr3_nt: TGTGCCTGGAGTCGGGGGGCCCTCTCTGGAAACACCATATATTTT

clone_size: few
d_call: TRBD1
j_call: TRBJ2-1
v_call: TRBV5-6
cdr3_aa: CASSLAPFGTGDDHEQFF
cdr3_nt: TGTGCCAGCAGCTTGGCCCCATTCGGTACAGGGGATGACCATGAGCAGTTCTTC

clone_size: NA
d_call: NA
j_call: TRBJ1-1
v_call: TRBV5-1
cdr3_aa: CASSMTTGNTEAFF
cdr3_nt: TGCGCCAGCAGCATGACAACAGGGAACACTGAAGCTTTCTTT

clone_size: NA
d_call: TRBD2
j_call: TRBJ2-3
v_call: TRBV2
cdr3_aa: CASSFLAGGGDTQYF
cdr3_nt: TGTGCCAGCAGCTTCTTGGCGGGGGGGGGAGATACGCAGTATTTT

clone_size: NA
d_call: NA
j_call: TRBJ2-1
v_call: TRBV18
cdr3_aa: CASSPPVDRSEQFF
cdr3_nt: TGTGCCAGCTCACCACCGGTTGACAGGAGTGAGCAGTTCTTC

clone_size: NA
d_call: NA
j_call: TRBJ2-1
v_call: TRBV30
cdr3_aa: CAWTPYNEQFF
cdr3_nt: TGTGCCTGGACCCCGTACAATGAGCAGTTCTTC